This T cell receptor beta chain was found in a study of cytotoxic CD8 clonotypes in ibrutinib-treated CLL. Study-wide background: Complete response was seen in 2 patients and partial in 24; approximately 12 progressed and around 14 stayed remitted after a median 68 months. Study-level findings and limits: The clonality went up when patients responded to ibrutinib and dropped back toward baseline at progression. Patients had baseline clonality above age-matched healthy donors, and this clonality moved with circulating CD8+ T-cell counts.

TCRdb's copy holds only in-frame clones and misses some; the assay was immunoSEQ multiplex PCR. The sample yields over 200,000 clones, more than 65% seen once. As concerns this clone: Its antigen is undetermined.

The CDR3 extends over 16 amino acids. Trimming pared 6 bases from V and 0 bases from J, leaving 18 bases between. From germline, CDR1 is SGHDT and CDR2 YYEEEE. Here the sequenced sample was PBMCs, taken after 12 months of ibrutinib treatment. The receptor was isolated from a human donor with chronic lymphocytic leukemia. The rearrangement joins TRBV5-6 to TRBJ1-1, with D perhaps TRBD1 (6 bases). The CDR3 here is CASKLGGQAMNTEAFF. The CDR3 region has the DNA TGTGCCAGCAAGCTTGGGGGACAAGCCATGAACACTGAAGCTTTCTTT. The entire variable domain, with the rest obtained from reference TRBV5-6 and TRBJ1-1, is as follows: DAGVTQSPTHLIKTRGQQVTLRCSPKSGHDTVSWYQQALGQGPQFIFQYYEEEERQRGNFPDRFSGHQFPNYSSELNVNALLLGDSALYLCASKLGGQAMNTEAFFGQGTRLTVV.